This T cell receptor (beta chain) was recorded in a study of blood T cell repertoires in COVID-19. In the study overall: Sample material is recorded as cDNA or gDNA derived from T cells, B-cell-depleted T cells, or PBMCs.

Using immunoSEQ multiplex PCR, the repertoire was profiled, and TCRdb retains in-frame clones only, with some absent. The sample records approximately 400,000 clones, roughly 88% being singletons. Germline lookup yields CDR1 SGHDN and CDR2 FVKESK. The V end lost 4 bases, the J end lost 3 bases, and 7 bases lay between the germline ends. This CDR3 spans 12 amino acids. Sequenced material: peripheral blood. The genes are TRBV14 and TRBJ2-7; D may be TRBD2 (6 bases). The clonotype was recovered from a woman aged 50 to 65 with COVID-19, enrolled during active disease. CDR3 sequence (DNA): TGTGCCAGCAGCCTTAGCGGCTACGAGCAGTACTTC. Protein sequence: CASSLSGYEQYF.